Below are 10 T cell receptor beta chains sequenced from a single sample in a study of early T cells in non-severe SARS-CoV-2 infection (dated by TCRdb to 2020 to 2022). Receptors were amplified or captured by 5' RACE. The sequencer listed for this sample is NextSeq 500. TCRdb reworked the public reads: Q25 trimming with fastp, MiXCR clone assembly, productive beta chains retained. Each record represents a unique CDR3 protein, reported with the most common genes and DNA among its rows. This sample is represented by 65,000 to 75,000 distinct CDR3 sequences; roughly 13% of them were singletons. The ten largest make up roughly 5.3% of the sample. Sequencing was performed on whole blood. The receptors were sampled from an adult who was a healthcare worker with PCR-confirmed SARS-CoV-2 infection or an uninfected control (not recorded which).

The V gene is TRBV15, the J gene TRBJ2-1; 7 bases align to TRBD2. Trimming at V came to 0 bases and at J to 2 bases, leaving 1 base not matched to a gene. CDR3 length equals 15 residues. Per germline, CDR1 LNHNV and CDR2 YYDKDF (reference sequence). As DNA, the CDR3 is TGTGCCACCAGCAGAGAGGCGGGGGCCTACAATGAGCAGTTCTTC. It encodes CATSREAGAYNEQFF.

The CDR3: CASSFGEDTEAFF. Here the CDR3 DNA reads TGTGCCAGCAGCTTCGGGGAGGACACTGAAGCTTTCTTT. The rearrangement joins TRBV11-3 to TRBJ1-1, with no clear D. The CDR3 contains 13 residues. CDR1 is SGHNT and CDR2 is YENEEA in the germline V gene. V shed 3 bases and J shed 3 bases, with 8 bases lying between them.

This clonotype was observed at least ten times. The gene calls are TRBV6-4 and TRBJ2-4, with D maybe TRBD2 (5 bases). CDR3 size: 21 residues. V dropped 6 bases and J dropped 0 bases, with 30 bases sitting between them. CDR1 and CDR2 from the germline V gene are MRHNA and SNTAGT. Written as DNA, the CDR3 is TGTGCCAGCAGACGTCTAAAGCGGAGAAACATAACATCAATAGCCAAAAACATTCAGTACTTC. It codes for CASRRLKRRNITSIAKNIQYF.

This clonotype occurred a few times. The chain uses TRBV20-1 and TRBJ2-2; no definite D call. Trimming shortened V by 3 bases and J by 1 base, and 3 bases separated the two germline ends. The germline CDR1 and CDR2 sequences are DFQATT and SNEGSKA (reference sequence). CDR3 length: 12 residues. This chain's CDR3 is CSASGNTGELFF. CDR3 bases: TGCAGTGCTAGCGGGAACACCGGGGAGCTGTTTTTT.

This clonotype was detected many times. The chain couples TRBV27 to TRBJ1-5; unclear D gene. Germline V gene lookup returns CDR1 MNHEY and CDR2 SMNVEV (reference sequence). The CDR3 runs to 13 residues. V was cut by 3 bases and J by 6 bases, with 9 bases left in between. The CDR3 DNA is TGTGCCAGCAGTTTCTCCTACGGTCAGCCCCAGCATTTT. Translating it yields CASSFSYGQPQHF.

This chain links TRBV7-2 with TRBJ2-1; 12 nucleotides align to TRBD2. This CDR3 spans 17 amino acids. V trimming: 3 bases; J trimming: 7 bases; junction bases outside the gene matches: 10. Germline CDR1 reads SGHTA; CDR2 reads FQGNSA. The CDR3 spells CASSLTSGRGGTNEQFF. In nucleotides, the CDR3 is TGTGCCAGCAGCTTGACTAGCGGGAGAGGGGGTACGAATGAGCAGTTCTTC.

This clonotype was picked up many times. This sequence joins TRBV30 and TRBJ1-4, with D perhaps matching TRBD1 (5 bases). Germline lookup yields CDR1 GTSNPN and CDR2 SVGIG (reference sequence). The CDR3 totals 15 residues. V lost 1 base and J 5 bases, leaving 14 bases between the germline ends. The chain's CDR3 is CAWSGHAGRNEKLFF. DNA for the CDR3: TGTGCCTGGAGTGGCCACGCAGGGCGGAATGAAAAACTGTTTTTT.

This clonotype occurred many times. The V and J genes are TRBV20-1 and TRBJ2-5, with D unresolved. V lost 1 base to trimming and J lost 1 base, with 10 bases between them. The CDR3 length is 14 residues. Germline V lookup: CDR1 DFQATT, CDR2 SNEGSKA (reference sequence). The CDR3 DNA follows: TGCAGTGCTAGAGTTACAAGCAGCCAAGAGACCCAGTACTTC. Translation: CSARVTSSQETQYF.

This clonotype was observed a few times. The chain has TRBV20-1 and TRBJ1-1; D is unclear. Germline values: CDR1 DFQATT, CDR2 SNEGSKA (reference sequence). Trimming stripped 7 bases from V and 4 bases from J, with 13 bases between. CDR3 length: 12 amino acids. The CDR3: CSGWRAPTEAFF. Written as DNA, the CDR3 is TGCAGTGGGTGGAGGGCTCCCACTGAAGCTTTCTTT.

This clonotype was observed a handful of times. The chain carries TRBV3-1 and TRBJ2-1; tentative D call: TRBD2 (6 bases). Germline CDR1 and CDR2: LGHDT and YNNKEL (reference sequence). The CDR3 runs to 16 residues. Trimming took 4 bases from V and 2 from J, leaving 15 bases between them. DNA of the CDR3: TGTGCCAGCAGCCGTGCTGGGGCGGGGACCTACAATGAGCAGTTCTTC. It yields the protein CASSRAGAGTYNEQFF.